The next 5 T cell receptor beta chains were all read from a single sample in a study of beta chain features in type 1 diabetes. Whole-study findings and limits: Moderate yet significant TCRB CDR3 shortening was seen in Type 1 diabetes patients in all four CD4+ subsets.

Antigens of these TCRs are unknown. cDNA synthesis used the whole RNA isolate, giving expressed TCRB sequences. The method was immunoSEQ multiplex PCR; TCRdb's version includes in-frame clones alone and lacks a portion of them. The repertoire has 45,000 to 60,000 clones, approximately 43% of them found once; the top ten carry roughly 0.13%. The sequencing sample was made of stem cell memory CD4+ T cells from blood. The source is a man aged 25 to 45 with type 1 diabetes.

The chain combines TRBV7-2 with TRBJ2-1; possible D gene TRBD2, 6 bases. Trimming left V 5 bases short and J 6 bases short, with 14 bases between. CDR3 length: 14 residues. Germline V gene sequence: CDR1 SGHTA, CDR2 FQGNSA. This chain's CDR3 is CASSPSPGVNEQFF. CDR3 nucleotide sequence: TGTGCCAGCAGCCCTAGCCCGGGGGTCAATGAGCAGTTCTTC.

The V and J genes are TRBV7-2 and TRBJ2-7; 7 bases are a match to TRBD1. The length of the CDR3 is 13 residues. V trimming: 3 bases; J trimming: 3 bases; junction bases outside the gene matches: 2. Germline CDR1 SGHTA, CDR2 FQGNSA. This chain's CDR3 is CASSFGQVYEQYF. DNA of the CDR3: TGTGCCAGCAGCTTTGGACAGGTCTACGAGCAGTACTTC.

This clone was recorded a few times. This chain connects TRBV7-6 to TRBJ2-1; perhaps TRBD2 as D (5 bases). Germline V gene lookup returns CDR1 SGHVS and CDR2 FNYEAQ. V was clipped by 5 bases and J by 10 bases, with 12 bases between them. The CDR3 totals 12 residues. CDR3 DNA: TGTGCCAGCAGCCGGACTGGTGGAGAGCAGTTCTTC. Its translation: CASSRTGGEQFF.

The genes are TRBV28 and TRBJ2-1, with 11 bases matching TRBD2. In germline, CDR1 is MDHEN, CDR2 SYDVKM. The CDR3 extends over 15 amino acids. V was pared by 8 bases and J by 4 bases, with 7 bases of the junction left unmatched. The CDR3: CASLLTSGDYNEQFF. The DNA for the CDR3 is TGTGCCAGCCTCCTGACTAGCGGGGATTACAATGAGCAGTTCTTC.

This chain connects TRBV19 to TRBJ2-5; possibly TRBD1 for D (6 bases). This CDR3 is 18 amino acids long. CDR1 LNHDA and CDR2 SQIVND come from the germline V gene (reference sequence). V was cut by 1 base and J by 5 bases, with 23 bases left in between. The CDR3 region is CASSIGGPGYGGPETQYF. In DNA form, the CDR3 reads TGTGCCAGTAGTATAGGCGGGCCCGGGTATGGGGGCCCGGAGACCCAGTACTTC.